The T cell receptor beta chain described here comes from a study of shared clonotypes between healthy human individuals. The germline V gene encodes CDR1 LGHNT and CDR2 FRNRAP. The CDR3 has 14 amino acids. V lost 8 bases, J lost 0 bases, and 13 bases lay in between. Overall study results and limits: Despite large depth, rarefaction showed incomplete sorted-subset sequencing.

Data came from immunoSEQ multiplex PCR; TCRdb stores just in-frame clones and leaves some out. The sample holds roughly 2,500,000 clones, 93% seen once. A word on this clone: Its cognate antigen is unknown.

The sequence came from a man between 18 and 29 years old in good health. Some clones in this sample may be carry-over from other donors' samples. The specimen sequenced was naive CD4+ T cells from PBMCs. The subset: CD45RA+ positively selected. The chain employs TRBV12-5 and TRBJ1-1; D remains unclear. The CDR3, as DNA: TGTGCTAGTTCCCAGAACGGGGTGAACACTGAAGCTTTCTTT. Translated, it gives CASSQNGVNTEAFF. Together with reference TRBV12-5 and TRBJ1-1, the CDR3 gives the full variable domain: DARVTQTPRHKVTEMGQEVTMRCQPILGHNTVFWYRQTMMQGLELLAYFRNRAPLDDSGMPKDRFSAEMPDATLATLKIQPSEPRDSAVYFCASSQNGVNTEAFFGQGTRLTVV.